This T cell receptor beta chain was identified in a study of blood T cell repertoires in COVID-19 (dated by TCRdb to 2018 to 2021). Some background on the complete study: The collaborator samples originated in the United States, Italy and Spain and spanned the acute and convalescent phases of COVID-19. The material from the prospective study consisted of cDNA or gDNA derived from T cells, B-cell-depleted T cells, or PBMCs. Subjects who had been exposed to COVID-19, were actively infected with it, or had recovered from it provided the deeply sampled blood TCRbeta repertoires that made up the dataset. The repertoires were released in a freely available public database intended as a resource for research on the immune response to SARS-CoV-2. Samples came from the ongoing ImmuneRACE study (first 160 participants) plus 1,254 subjects from 6 global collaborators. A de-identified subject ID, COVID-19 status, age in years and sex were almost always included in the sample metadata. Where HLA class I and class II types were available, the types were taken from metadata supplied by the sample provider, not from assay-based typing. Paper-wide results and their limitations: The quantity of clinical and demographic metadata differed by source and by participant and was supplied without curation.

Trimmed from V: 1 base; trimmed from J: 12 bases; junction bases lacking a gene match: 12. Per the germline V gene (reference sequence), SEHNR is the CDR1 and FQNEAQ is the CDR2. Counted from cysteine to phenylalanine, this CDR3 has 16 amino acids. The retained sequence is limited to the CDR3, 48 bases, with the frame set at the first base. TCRbeta CDR3 regions were amplified from genomic DNA by means of the immunoSEQ Assay, a bias-controlled multiplex PCR. As for the authors' bioinformatics: Nucleated cell counts per sample were estimated from amplification of reference gene primers within the assay. Sequence reads were collapsed and filtered to measure the absolute abundance of every unique TCRbeta CDR3 rearrangement. For each sample, productive Simpson clonality was calculated as the square root of Simpson's diversity index over productive rearrangements. TCRdb carries this immuneACCESS record with in-frame sequences only. Its versions omit some clonotypes, under half of them owing to an unresolved V gene in the studies checked, with the rest unexplained. V, J and clone size were drawn from that table, and D and trimming were deduced from the DNA. This sample comprises 400,000 to 500,000 clones, approximately 91% of them detected only once. The ten largest clones represent roughly 1.4% of the sample.

As to this clone: Its antigen is still unknown. The sample holds no much larger clone one base away, and base qualities are not on file.

Enrolling through a virtual design, the prospective study's participants ranged in age from roughly 18 to 95 years and lived across roughly 23 United States geographic areas. In the prospective study, participants were assigned to cohorts based on the clinical history participants reported in a screening survey and a study questionnaire. Exposed participants were defined as having been in contact with someone with a PCR-confirmed or clinician-diagnosed COVID-19 case within 2 weeks of study entry. Mobile phlebotomists in the prospective study collected whole blood, serum and a nasopharyngeal or oropharyngeal swab from every participant. Participants in the prospective study had the option to provide additional blood draws and questionnaires over a roughly 2-month period. Before DNA extraction, prospective study blood samples were shipped either frozen or at room temperature.

The sequence came from a woman aged 18 to 35 who had been exposed to COVID-19. Sequenced input: PBMCs or T cells enriched from blood (not recorded which). Recombination joined TRBV7-9 with TRBJ2-4; a stretch of 10 junction bases matches TRBD2. This receptor carries the CDR3 CASSLGSTSGATAQYF. The DNA reads TGTGCCAGCAGCTTAGGTAGCACTAGCGGGGCGACTGCTCAGTACTTC.